A selection of T cell receptor beta chains follows, all from one sample in a study of cytomegalovirus exposure and HLA in healthy donors. Assay: immunoSEQ multiplex PCR; the TCRdb copy retains only in-frame clones and omits some. Found here are under 200,000 clones, 70% to 85% of them singletons; the top ten hold roughly 0.64%. Source material: PBMCs. These TCRs come from a woman in her thirties or forties in good health and CMV-seronegative. Both conserved end residues are part of each CDR3. The order of the fields is J gene, clone size, V gene, D gene, CDR3 DNA, CDR3 protein. A D gene is named only where the DNA matches it firmly. A row's size may be missing; if present it is once, few, many or a size class.

>TRBJ2-2|.|TRBV25-1|.
TGTGCCAGCGGAAGAGGAGGTGGGACCGGGGAGCTGTTTTTT
CASGRGGGTGELFF
>TRBJ1-3|.|TRBV4-3|.
TGCGCCAGCAGCCAAGTCTCGTACAGGGATGCGAACACCATATATTTT
CASSQVSYRDANTIYF
>TRBJ2-5|.|TRBV2|.
TGTGCCAGCTTTGGGCAGTACCAAGAGACCCAGTACTTC
CASFGQYQETQYF
>TRBJ1-1|once|TRBV6-5|.
TGTGCCAGCAGCCGGACAGCTATCTCGAACACTGAAGCTTTCTTT
CASSRTAISNTEAFF
>TRBJ1-6|.|TRBV4-1|.
TGCGCCAGCAGCCAAGACAGTCTCTCCTATAATTCACCCCTCCACTTT
CASSQDSLSYNSPLHF
>TRBJ2-2|.|TRBV19|.
TGTGCCAGTCGGGGACAGAACACCGGGGAGCTGTTTTTT
CASRGQNTGELFF
>TRBJ1-1|few|TRBV10-3|.
TGTGCCATCAGTGAGCGAACGAGAAACACTGAAGCTTTCTTT
CAISERTRNTEAFF
>TRBJ2-7|.|TRBV12-5|TRBD1
TGTGCTAGTGGTTTGCTTAGGACAGGGAGCTCCTACGAGCAGTACTTC
CASGLLRTGSSYEQYF
>TRBJ1-5|.|TRBV5-8|.
TGTGCCAGCAGCTTGTATAGGGGGAATCAGCCCCAGCATTTT
CASSLYRGNQPQHF
>TRBJ2-3|.|TRBV6-6|TRBD1
TGTGCCAGCAGTGACGGGGGACAGGGTGGAGATACGCAGTATTTT
CASSDGGQGGDTQYF
>TRBJ2-7|.|TRBV2|.
TGTGCCAGCAGGACGACAGGCCTCTACGAGCAGTACTTC
CASRTTGLYEQYF
>TRBJ2-7|.|TRBV11-2|.
TGTGCCAGCAGCCCGTTGGCAGGGGGGCTTGTCGAGCAGTACTTC
CASSPLAGGLVEQYF
>TRBJ1-3|.|TRBV6-6|.
TGTGCCGCTGGGCAGGGCGGCACCATATATTTT
CAAGQGGTIYF
>TRBJ2-5|once|TRBV5-1|TRBD2
TGCGCCAGCAGCTTGGGCGGGGGAGAGACCCAGTACTTC
CASSLGGGETQYF
>TRBJ2-7|many|TRBV7-2|TRBD2
TGTGCCAGCAGCTTAGAGGGCACTAGCGGGAGATACGAGCAGTACTTC
CASSLEGTSGRYEQYF